This T cell receptor beta chain emerged from a study of T cells in Graves' hyperthyroidism and ophthalmopathy. The PBMCs were taken from over 9.5 ml of fresh peripheral blood. V gave up 4 bases and J gave up 3 bases; unmatched junction bases: 12. CDR3 length equals 17 residues. CDR1 SGHTA and CDR2 FQGNSA come from the germline V gene. Amplification yielded TCR beta CDR3 regions, with RNA transcripts as the source. First-round RT-PCR with HTBI primers amplified the TCR CDR3 region. TCRdb reprocessed the multiplex PCR reads with MiXCR, giving one entry per CDR3 protein. The sample records about 740,000 distinct CDR3 sequences, 13% to 15% being singletons. This clonotype was seen repeatedly, ten times or more.

The genes are TRBV7-2 and TRBJ2-7; 10 bases are shared with TRBD1. The clonotype originates from a woman aged 18-35 years with Graves' hyperthyroidism. The sample comprised blood. The CDR3 DNA follows: TGTGCCAGCAGCTATTACAGCGGAGGACAGGGGGGCTACGAGCAGTACTTC. This encodes CASSYYSGGQGGYEQYF.